Shown below are 16 T cell receptor beta chains from a single sample sequenced in a study of T cells after yellow fever vaccination. TCRdb analysed the 5' RACE reads with MiXCR anew, one entry per CDR3 protein. Among over 35,000 distinct CDR3 sequences, around 6.4% were seen once, and the ten largest hold about 10%. This sample comprised PBMCs, either bulk or a sorted T-cell subset (CD4+, CD8+, memory, or dextramer-sorted; not recorded which), obtained 45 days after the yellow fever booster vaccination. These receptors were obtained from a man aged 25-40 years who received the YFV17D yellow fever vaccine.

This clonotype appeared many times. The DNA of the CDR3 is TGTGCCAGCAGCGGATCCCCCTCGGGACTAGCGGGAAATGAGCAGTTCTTC. It is translated as CASSGSPSGLAGNEQFF. V and J are TRBV7-8 and TRBJ2-1; 13 nucleotides line up with TRBD2. V shed 5 bases and J 7 bases; nucleotides not matched to a gene: 11. Per the germline V gene, CDR1 is SGHVS and CDR2 is FQNEAQ. This CDR3 comprises 17 residues. Together with reference TRBV7-8 and TRBJ2-1, the CDR3 gives the full variable domain: GAGVSQSPRYKVAKRGQDVALRCDPISGHVSLFWYQQALGQGPEFLTYFQNEAQLDKSGLPSDRFFAERPEGSVSTLKIQRTQQEDSAVYLCASSGSPSGLAGNEQFFGPGTRLTVL.

This clonotype rates as medium-sized (0.01 to 0.1%). This chain joins TRBV20-1 and TRBJ2-7; 8 nucleotides match TRBD2. The trim removed 7 bases at V and 5 bases at J, leaving 10 bases unmatched. The CDR3 consists of 13 residues. Germline CDR1 is DFQATT and CDR2 is SNEGSKA (reference sequence). The CDR3 is CSVYSGTSNEQYF. The CDR3 bases are TGCAGTGTTTATTCCGGGACTAGTAACGAGCAGTACTTC.

The CDR3 sequence is CASSFRDSNQPQHF. The CDR3 DNA sequence: TGTGCCAGCAGTTTCCGGGACAGTAATCAGCCCCAGCATTTT. This chain links TRBV6-2 or TRBV6-3 with TRBJ1-5, with 7 bases fitting TRBD1. Germline V CDR1 and CDR2: MNHEY, SVGEGT. V was pared by 4 bases and J by 4 bases, with 4 bases of the junction left unmatched. CDR3 size: 14 residues.

This clonotype was counted many times. V and J are TRBV6-2 or TRBV6-3 and TRBJ2-1, with 8 bases lining up with TRBD1. Germline CDR1 is MNHEY and CDR2 is SVGEGT. This CDR3 is 15 amino acids long. J lost 3 bases, V lost 5 bases, and 6 bases had no gene match. The CDR3 DNA sequence: TGTGCCAGCAGTCACCGACAGGGGATCTACAATGAGCAGTTCTTC. Amino acids: CASSHRQGIYNEQFF.

In its sample, this clonotype was seen many times. This chain connects TRBV7-6 to TRBJ1-5; a possible D gene is TRBD1 (5 bases). V lost 6 bases, J lost 7 bases, and 16 bases lay in between. The CDR3 is made up of 14 amino acids. The germline gives CDR1 SGHVS, CDR2 FNYEAQ. CDR3 DNA sequence: TGTGCCAGCAGTCTCAAGGGGCTGGGGCAGCCCCAGCATTTT. Residues: CASSLKGLGQPQHF.

This clonotype was picked up a small number of times. The V gene is TRBV7-2, the J gene TRBJ2-7; no reliable D call. Germline CDR1 reads SGHTA; CDR2 reads FQGNSA. The CDR3 sequence is 13 residues long. V was clipped by 4 bases and J by 4 bases, with 11 bases between them. CDR3 nucleotides: TGTGCCAGCAGCTCACCAAACCTTTACGAGCAGTACTTC. Translated, it gives CASSSPNLYEQYF.

This clonotype was seen more than once but under ten times. The gene calls are TRBV11-2 and TRBJ2-6; 9 bases are a match to TRBD1. The CDR3 totals 18 residues. V shed 5 bases, J shed 1 base, and the junction held 9 bases outside the gene matches. Germline CDR1 is SGHAT and CDR2 is FQNNGV. CDR3 in amino acids: CASSAFDRGSSGANVLTF. CDR3 nucleotides: TGTGCCAGCAGCGCCTTCGACAGGGGGAGTTCTGGGGCCAACGTCCTGACTTTC.

This clonotype appeared many times. J is TRBJ2-7 and V is TRBV15, with D tentatively TRBD1 (5 bases). From germline, CDR1 is LNHNV and CDR2 YYDKDF (reference sequence). This CDR3 contains 14 residues. V was pared by 3 bases and J by 1 base, with 10 bases between. CDR3: CATSRDMGSYEQYF. Here the CDR3 DNA reads TGTGCCACCAGCAGGGACATGGGGTCCTACGAGCAGTACTTC.

This clonotype was seen many times. The chain is built from TRBV12-3 or TRBV12-4 and TRBJ2-1, with TRBD1 identical over 7 bases. This CDR3 has 12 residues. The ends lost 3 bases at V and 9 bases at J; junction bases unmatched: 2. This chain's CDR3 is CASSFSGGEQFF. Written as DNA, the CDR3 is TGTGCCAGCAGTTTCTCAGGGGGTGAGCAGTTCTTC.

The CDR3 reads CSVTGTSGRAPDTQYF. The CDR3 DNA reads as TGCAGCGTGACCGGGACTAGCGGGAGGGCCCCAGATACGCAGTATTTT. The V and J genes are TRBV29-1 and TRBJ2-3; 16 bases are shared with TRBD2. This CDR3 is built from 16 residues. Per the germline V gene, CDR1 is SQVTM and CDR2 is ANQGSEA. V shed 6 bases and J 4 bases; nucleotides not matched to a gene: 7.

The chain has TRBV7-2 and TRBJ2-5; TRBD2 agrees at 11 bases. The CDR3 totals 15 residues. With 0 bases clipped from V and 3 bases from J, the junction kept 0 bases outside the gene matches. Germline CDR1 and CDR2: SGHTA and FQGNSA. The CDR3 DNA reads TGTGCCAGCAGCTTAGCGGGACTAGCGGAAGAGACCCAGTACTTC. This sequence encodes CASSLAGLAEETQYF.

This clonotype turned up a few times. The chain couples TRBV18 to TRBJ2-7, with TRBD1 as a possible D gene (7 bases). Trimming removed 5 bases from V and 5 bases from J, with 22 bases in between. The CDR3 is 16 amino acids. Germline V lookup: CDR1 KGHSH, CDR2 LQKENI. CDR3: CASSRSAGQGVDEQYF. The CDR3 bases are TGTGCCAGCTCAAGATCTGCGGGGCAGGGGGTAGACGAGCAGTACTTC. The variable domain in full, with the rest retrieved from reference TRBV18 and TRBJ2-7, is NAGVMQNPRHLVRRRGQEARLRCSPMKGHSHVYWYRQLPEEGLKFMVYLQKENIIDESGMPKERFSAEFPKEGPSILRIQQVVRGDSAAYFCASSRSAGQGVDEQYFGPGTRLTVT.

This clonotype was counted ten times or more. The J gene is TRBJ1-1, the V gene TRBV7-8; no reliable D call. Trimming removed 5 bases at V and 8 bases at J, with 18 bases between. Germline CDR1 is SGHVS and CDR2 is FQNEAQ. The CDR3 runs to 14 residues. CDR3 sequence reads: CASSGLRADLEAFF. The CDR3 nucleotides are TGTGCCAGCAGCGGTCTGCGGGCTGATTTGGAAGCTTTCTTT.

This clonotype was detected many times. V usage is TRBV7-2 and J usage is TRBJ2-2, with 14 bases that match TRBD2. The junction had 7 bases not matched to a gene; V was cut back by 5 bases and J by 5 bases. The length of the CDR3 is 17 residues. Germline V gives CDR1 SGHTA, CDR2 FQGNSA. CDR3 sequence: CASSLQGLAGETGELFF. CDR3 sequence (DNA): TGTGCCAGCAGCCTCCAGGGACTAGCGGGAGAGACCGGGGAGCTGTTTTTT.

This clonotype was detected many times. The chain recombines TRBV11-1 with TRBJ1-1, with D perhaps TRBD1 (5 bases). The CDR3 length is 12 residues. The germline V gene has CDR1 SGHAT and CDR2 FQDESV (reference sequence). V lost 8 bases, J lost 7 bases, and 14 bases lay in between. The CDR3 protein is CASLGTPGEAFF. CDR3 bases: TGTGCCAGCCTCGGGACCCCGGGTGAAGCTTTCTTT. The full variable domain, with the rest looked up from reference TRBV11-1 and TRBJ1-1, is EAEVAQSPRYKITEKSQAVAFWCDPISGHATLYWYRQILGQGPELLVQFQDESVVDDSQLPKDRFSAERLKGVDSTLKIQPAELGDSAMYLCASLGTPGEAFFGQGTRLTVV.

The V gene is TRBV19, the J gene TRBJ2-2; 8 bases map to TRBD1. Trimming removed 0 bases from V and 4 bases from J; junction bases left unmatched: 4. From germline, CDR1 is LNHDA and CDR2 SQIVND (reference sequence). This CDR3 has 16 residues. The DNA of the CDR3 is TGTGCCAGTAGTATAGACAGGGGGCTCGGCACCGGGGAGCTGTTTTTT. Residues: CASSIDRGLGTGELFF. The complete variable domain, with remaining parts taken from reference TRBV19 and TRBJ2-2, reads DGGITQSPKYLFRKEGQNVTLSCEQNLNHDAMYWYRQDPGQGLRLIYYSQIVNDFQKGDIAEGYSVSREKKESFPLTVTSAQKNPTAFYLCASSIDRGLGTGELFFGEGSRLTVL.